What follows are 5 T cell receptor beta chains derived from one specimen sequenced in a study of blood T cells in healthy people across ages. Primed by a sample-barcoded 5' primer and a J-beta primer mix, a second PCR proceeded for roughly 7 to 12 cycles. TCRdb redid the calling of the 5' RACE reads with MiXCR, one entry per CDR3 protein. The sample lists about 970,000 distinct CDR3 sequences; 51% were seen once. Material for sequencing was blood. Source of these receptors: a woman aged 60 to 75 in good health.

The chain combines TRBV7-8 with TRBJ2-1; D unclear. CDR1 and CDR2 (germline): SGHVS, FQNEAQ. V dropped 1 base and J dropped 3 bases, with 10 bases sitting between them. The CDR3 sequence is 15 residues long. CDR3 nucleotides: TGTGCCAGCAGCTTAGTAGGTTGGGACTACAATGAGCAGTTCTTC. As protein: CASSLVGWDYNEQFF.

The CDR3 here is CASKPGLGLGEQFF. The CDR3 nucleotides read TGTGCCAGCAAACCGGGACTAGGGCTAGGTGAGCAGTTCTTC. The gene calls are TRBV12-3 or TRBV12-4 and TRBJ2-1; 8 bases agree with TRBD2. This CDR3 spans 14 amino acids. V was clipped by 7 bases and J by 9 bases; unmatched bases: 11.

This clonotype was observed a handful of times. The rearrangement links TRBV28 to TRBJ2-1; D unclear. Trimming removed 6 bases at V and 7 bases at J, with 19 bases between. Germline V CDR1 and CDR2: MDHEN, SYDVKM. There are 15 residues in the CDR3. CDR3 region: CASRDVPPYDNEQFF. DNA for the CDR3: TGTGCCAGCAGGGACGTTCCCCCTTATGATAATGAGCAGTTCTTC.

This chain connects TRBV7-2 to TRBJ2-5; D may be TRBD2 (6 bases). V lost 0 bases and J lost 11, with 19 bases in between. CDR3 length equals 15 residues. CDR1 and CDR2 (germline): SGHTA, FQGNSA. The CDR3 bases are TGTGCCAGCAGCTTAGCGGGAGGAACCTACAATGAGCAGTACTTC. Translation: CASSLAGGTYNEQYF.

Only a few counts were recorded for this clonotype. V is TRBV24-1 and J is TRBJ2-5; TRBD2 agrees at 8 bases. The CDR3 spans 15 residues. CDR1 is KGHDR and CDR2 is SFDVKD in the germline V gene. V dropped 3 bases and J dropped 4; count of bases not matched to a gene: 6. The CDR3 sequence: CATSDPSGRGETQYF. Written as DNA, the CDR3 is TGTGCCACCAGTGATCCCAGCGGGAGAGGAGAGACCCAGTACTTC.